Below, 10 T cell receptor beta chains from the same sample are listed, as sequenced in a study of identical twins. TCRdb called the 5' RACE reads again in MiXCR, with one record for every CDR3 protein. The table shows 690,000 or so distinct CDR3 sequences, with approximately 6.1% occurring only once. The sample comprised naive T cells sorted from blood. These receptor sequences come from a man younger than 35 in good health.

This clonotype was detected only a few times. The rearrangement links TRBV2 to TRBJ1-1; D gene ambiguous. The germline gives CDR1 SNHLY, CDR2 FYNNEI. The V end was cut by 6 bases, the J end by 6 bases, with 11 bases between. This CDR3 comprises 12 residues. CDR3 sequence (DNA): TGTGCCAGCAGGGGCGGGGTTTCTGAAGCTTTCTTT. Translated: CASRGGVSEAFF.

The chain recombines TRBV29-1 with TRBJ2-5; no reliable D call. Looked up from germline, CDR1 is SQVTM and CDR2 is ANQGSEA. The germline V and J ends were trimmed by 1 base and 3 bases, with 15 bases remaining between them. The CDR3 totals 15 residues. CDR3 nucleotide sequence: TGCAGCGTTGAAGGGGCCAGCCCTGGGAAAGAGACCCAGTACTTC. It codes for CSVEGASPGKETQYF.

The V and J genes are TRBV13 and TRBJ2-6, with D hard to call. V was trimmed by 1 base and J by 0 bases, leaving 7 bases between them. There are 16 residues in the CDR3. Germline-derived CDR1 and CDR2 are PRHDT and FYEKMQ (reference sequence). DNA of the CDR3: TGTGCCAGCAGCTTAGTTATCGGCTCTGGGGCCAACGTCCTGACTTTC. As protein: CASSLVIGSGANVLTF.

This rearrangement joins TRBV15 to TRBJ1-2; 10 nucleotides line up with TRBD1. CDR1 is LNHNV and CDR2 is YYDKDF in the germline V gene (reference sequence). This CDR3 contains 15 residues. Trimming at V came to 7 bases and at J to 2 bases, leaving 7 bases not matched to a gene. The CDR3 protein is CATNVDRGQNYGYTF. CDR3 nucleotides: TGTGCCACCAACGTCGACAGGGGGCAGAACTATGGCTACACCTTC. The whole variable domain, remainder taken from reference TRBV15 and TRBJ1-2, is DAMVIQNPRYQVTQFGKPVTLSCSQTLNHNVMYWYQQKSSQAPKLLFHYYDKDFNNEADTPDNFQSRRPNTSFCFLDIRSPGLGDTAMYLCATNVDRGQNYGYTFGSGTRLTVV.

This chain uses TRBV10-3 with TRBJ2-3; D assignment may be TRBD1 or TRBD2 (5 bases each). The V end was cut by 2 bases, the J end by 0 bases, with 24 bases between. CDR1 ENHRY and CDR2 SYGVKD come from the germline V gene. The CDR3 totals 20 residues. Here the CDR3 DNA reads TGTGCCATCAGTGAGCCGAGAGGGGCGGGTCAGCCGCGGAGCACAGATACGCAGTATTTT. Residues: CAISEPRGAGQPRSTDTQYF.

J is TRBJ2-1 and V is TRBV5-6, with D possibly matching TRBD2 (5 bases). V lost 2 bases and J lost 5, with 14 bases in between. This CDR3 spans 15 amino acids. Germline loops: CDR1 SGHDT, CDR2 YYEEEE. CDR3 sequence reads: CASSFGAEPHNEQFF. The CDR3 DNA sequence: TGTGCCAGCAGCTTTGGAGCGGAACCCCACAATGAGCAGTTCTTC.

This clonotype has only a few counts. V is TRBV12-3 or TRBV12-4 and J is TRBJ2-3; 7 nucleotides agree with TRBD1. With V trimmed by 5 bases and J by 2 bases, 4 bases remained unmatched. CDR3 length equals 14 residues. The CDR3 is CASSADRDTDTQYF. The DNA for the CDR3 is TGTGCCAGCAGTGCAGACAGGGACACAGATACGCAGTATTTT.

The chain is built from TRBV5-6 and TRBJ2-5, with TRBD2 identical over 14 bases. This CDR3 has 16 amino acids. Germline V gene data show CDR1 as SGHDT and CDR2 as YYEEEE. With 2 bases clipped from V and 4 bases from J, the junction kept 4 bases outside the gene matches. The CDR3 sequence: CASSFGTSGRGETQYF. The CDR3 DNA reads TGTGCCAGCAGCTTTGGGACTAGCGGGAGAGGAGAGACCCAGTACTTC.

This clonotype was detected a few times. V usage is TRBV2 and J usage is TRBJ2-6; D remains unclear. The length of the CDR3 is 17 residues. The V gene's germline CDR1 is SNHLY and CDR2 FYNNEI. Trimming stripped 9 bases from V and 0 bases from J, with 18 bases between. CDR3 region: CARIGWADRSGANVLTF. The CDR3 DNA is TGTGCCAGGATAGGTTGGGCAGACCGCTCTGGGGCCAACGTCCTGACTTTC.

The rearrangement links TRBV2 to TRBJ2-2; 9 bases match TRBD2. The CDR3 consists of 16 residues. The V segment lost 3 bases and the J segment 2 bases; nucleotides outside the gene matches: 4. CDR1 is SNHLY, CDR2 FYNNEI, per germline. CDR3 sequence: CASSDFSGRNTGELFF. The CDR3 bases are TGTGCCAGCAGTGACTTTAGCGGGAGAAACACCGGGGAGCTGTTTTTT.